Given below is one TCR beta chain in context. This record belongs to a study of T cell responses to AZD1222 COVID-19 vaccine. Profiled with immunoSEQ multiplex PCR; TCRdb holds only in-frame clones, not every one. The repertoire holds roughly 140,000 clones, under 90% seen once, with around 1.6% in the top ten. Samples with a second dose at about 4 or about 12 weeks were pooled together. CDR3 length: 15 amino acids. Germline V gives CDR1 LNHNV, CDR2 YYDKDF (reference sequence). The V end was cut by 0 bases, the J end by 2 bases, with 7 bases between. The chain couples TRBV15 to TRBJ2-2; D ambiguous. The clonotype was recovered from an adult who received the AZD1222 COVID-19 vaccine. This material consisted of peripheral blood, taken 28 days after the second AZD1222 dose. The DNA of the CDR3 is TGTGCCACCAGCAGAGATAAACCTAACACCGGGGAGCTGTTTTTT. Amino acids: CATSRDKPNTGELFF.